The rows below give T cell receptor beta chains drawn from one sample of a study of blood T cell repertoires in COVID-19. TCRdb's copy holds only in-frame clones and misses some; the assay was immunoSEQ multiplex PCR. Seen here are about 360,000 clones, about 87% observed once, and the top ten hold less than 3.5%. Sequencing input: peripheral blood. These receptors were taken from a human donor in a cohort sampled during active COVID-19. The CDR3 runs from the conserved cysteine through the conserved F or W. Fields, in order: CDR3 DNA, CDR3 protein, V gene, D gene, clone size, J gene. D genes are given only for firm matches. Expanded clones get a size class; other rows say once, few or many, or leave the size out.

TGTGCCAGCAGCTTCGGAGCCTACGAGCAGTACTTC CASSFGAYEQYF TRBV11-2 . . TRBJ2-7
TGTGCCAGCAGCTTGGCCCCAGGGGCTCCCTACGAGCAGTACTTC CASSLAPGAPYEQYF TRBV5-5 . . TRBJ2-7
TGTGCCACCAGTGACACGAGAGGCGGCAGTTCTAACTATGGCTACACCTTC CATSDTRGGSSNYGYTF TRBV24-1 . . TRBJ1-2
TGTGCCAGCAGCCACCTTGGGGGCTGGAACACTGAAGCTTTCTTT CASSHLGGWNTEAFF TRBV7-9 . few TRBJ1-1
TGCACCAGCAGCCAAGGCCAAATTTGTCGGCAGGGGGCTAATGAAAAACTGTTTTTT CTSSQGQICRQGANEKLFF TRBV1 . . TRBJ1-4
TGTGCCACCAGCCCGGGAGGACAGGGAGTGGCCTACAATGAGCAGTTCTTC CATSPGGQGVAYNEQFF TRBV15 . . TRBJ2-1
TGTGCCAGCATTTTCGGGGTGGGGGGCTATGGCTACACCTTC CASIFGVGGYGYTF TRBV6-1 . . TRBJ1-2
TGCGCCAGCAGCCAAGACTTCACAAACTATGGCTACACCTTC CASSQDFTNYGYTF TRBV4-1 . many TRBJ1-2
TGTGCCAGCAGCCAAGCCCTGCGGGGGGGCTCCTACAATGAGCAGTTCTTC CASSQALRGGSYNEQFF TRBV3-1/TRBV3-2 TRBD2 . TRBJ2-1
TGTGCCAGCAGGTACCGGGATTTAAACACTGAAGCTTTCTTT CASRYRDLNTEAFF TRBV27 . few TRBJ1-1
TGTGCCAGCAGTGGTTCTTGGGGGGGGGAACCTGAAAAACTGTTTTTT CASSGSWGGEPEKLFF TRBV25-1 . . TRBJ1-4